A selection of T cell receptor beta chains follows, all from one sample in a study of T cell changes during pregnancy in multiple sclerosis. Assay: immunoSEQ multiplex PCR; the TCRdb copy retains only in-frame clones and omits some. The sample lists around 61,000 clones; about 93% were seen once. Sequencing was performed on peripheral blood, taken in the third trimester of pregnancy. These receptors came from a female donor in good health, enrolled as a control in a pregnancy study. Each CDR3 is given with its conserved first and last residue. The D gene is left open where the match is weak. The size field is filled for only some rows; it gives once, few, many or a size class.

v_call: TRBV9; clone_size: NA; cdr3_length: 14; j_call: TRBJ2-5; d_call: NA; cdr3_nt: TGTGCCAGCAGCGTAGAGGGGGGGCGCGAGACCCAGTACTTC; cdr3_aa: CASSVEGGRETQYF
v_call: TRBV6-5; clone_size: once; cdr3_length: 12; j_call: TRBJ1-1; d_call: NA; cdr3_nt: TGTGCCAGCAGTTCCTGGACACGTGAAGCTTTCTTT; cdr3_aa: CASSSWTREAFF
v_call: TRBV18; clone_size: NA; cdr3_length: 15; j_call: TRBJ1-3; d_call: TRBD1; cdr3_nt: TGTGCCAGCTCACAAGGACAGGGATCTGGAAACACCATATATTTT; cdr3_aa: CASSQGQGSGNTIYF
v_call: TRBV7-9; clone_size: once; cdr3_length: 13; j_call: TRBJ1-2; d_call: TRBD1; cdr3_nt: TGTGCCAGCAGCAAACCGGGACAGGAGGGCTACACCTTC; cdr3_aa: CASSKPGQEGYTF
v_call: TRBV11-2; clone_size: NA; cdr3_length: 14; j_call: TRBJ1-6; d_call: NA; cdr3_nt: TGTGCCAGCAGCCCCGGTGGCGACTTTTCACCCCTCCACTTT; cdr3_aa: CASSPGGDFSPLHF
v_call: TRBV29-1; clone_size: NA; cdr3_length: 13; j_call: TRBJ2-7; d_call: NA; cdr3_nt: TGCAGCGTTGAAGAGAGGAGCCCCCACGAGCAGTACTTC; cdr3_aa: CSVEERSPHEQYF
v_call: TRBV7-3; clone_size: NA; cdr3_length: 12; j_call: TRBJ2-7; d_call: NA; cdr3_nt: TGTGCCAGCAGCTTGTTGGGGGGCGAGCAGTACTTC; cdr3_aa: CASSLLGGEQYF
v_call: TRBV29-1; clone_size: NA; cdr3_length: 12; j_call: TRBJ1-1; d_call: NA; cdr3_nt: TGCAGCGGTATACGGGGGGACACTGAAGCTTTCTTT; cdr3_aa: CSGIRGDTEAFF
v_call: TRBV30; clone_size: NA; cdr3_length: 10; j_call: TRBJ1-4; d_call: NA; cdr3_nt: TGTGCCTGGAGTGCGGAAAAACTGTTTTTT; cdr3_aa: CAWSAEKLFF
v_call: TRBV4-2; clone_size: NA; cdr3_length: 14; j_call: TRBJ1-1; d_call: NA; cdr3_nt: TGTGCCAGCAGCCAAGCCACAGGGACCACTGAAGCTTTCTTT; cdr3_aa: CASSQATGTTEAFF
v_call: TRBV6-5; clone_size: NA; cdr3_length: 14; j_call: TRBJ1-2; d_call: TRBD1; cdr3_nt: TGTGCCAGCAGCCTATCCGGGACAGGGGGCTTTGACACCTTC; cdr3_aa: CASSLSGTGGFDTF
v_call: TRBV27; clone_size: NA; cdr3_length: 17; j_call: TRBJ1-2; d_call: NA; cdr3_nt: TGTGCCAGCAGTCCTCATCAGGGAAGGGCGACTAACTATGGCTACACCTTC; cdr3_aa: CASSPHQGRATNYGYTF
v_call: TRBV2; clone_size: NA; cdr3_length: 12; j_call: TRBJ2-1; d_call: NA; cdr3_nt: TGTGCCAGCAGTGAAGTAAAGGACAGGCAGTTCTTC; cdr3_aa: CASSEVKDRQFF
v_call: TRBV25-1; clone_size: once; cdr3_length: 16; j_call: TRBJ1-4; d_call: NA; cdr3_nt: TGTGCCAGCAGTGAAGAGGGGGGGGCGACTAATGAAAAACTGTTTTTT; cdr3_aa: CASSEEGGATNEKLFF
v_call: TRBV4-1; clone_size: NA; cdr3_length: 14; j_call: TRBJ1-1; d_call: NA; cdr3_nt: TGCGCCAGCAGCCGAGGGGGTATGAACACTGAAGCTTTCTTT; cdr3_aa: CASSRGGMNTEAFF
v_call: TRBV2; clone_size: NA; cdr3_length: 12; j_call: TRBJ2-7; d_call: NA; cdr3_nt: TGTGCCAGCAGACAGGGTCGGGACGAGCAGTACTTC; cdr3_aa: CASRQGRDEQYF
v_call: TRBV5-6; clone_size: NA; cdr3_length: 12; j_call: TRBJ1-1; d_call: NA; cdr3_nt: TGTGCCAGCAGCCCCTTAAACGGGGAAGCTTTCTTT; cdr3_aa: CASSPLNGEAFF
v_call: TRBV21-1; clone_size: NA; cdr3_length: 14; j_call: TRBJ1-2; d_call: NA; cdr3_nt: TGTGCCAGCAGCAAAGGGGGACAGGACTATGGCTACACCTTC; cdr3_aa: CASSKGGQDYGYTF
v_call: TRBV7-3; clone_size: NA; cdr3_length: 17; j_call: TRBJ2-3; d_call: NA; cdr3_nt: TGTGCCAGCAGCTTACTCCCCTCAGGGGGGAGCACAGATACGCAGTATTTT; cdr3_aa: CASSLLPSGGSTDTQYF
v_call: TRBV6-7; clone_size: once; cdr3_length: 12; j_call: TRBJ2-7; d_call: TRBD1; cdr3_nt: TGTGCCAGCAGGCCACAGGGGGGCGAGCAGTACTTC; cdr3_aa: CASRPQGGEQYF
v_call: TRBV20-1; clone_size: NA; cdr3_length: 11; j_call: TRBJ1-1; d_call: NA; cdr3_nt: TGCAGTGCTTCAGATCGCACTGAAGCTTTCTTT; cdr3_aa: CSASDRTEAFF
v_call: TRBV19; clone_size: NA; cdr3_length: 13; j_call: TRBJ2-5; d_call: NA; cdr3_nt: TGTGCCAGTAGTATATCGGACCAAGAGACCCAGTACTTC; cdr3_aa: CASSISDQETQYF
v_call: TRBV25-1; clone_size: NA; cdr3_length: 15; j_call: TRBJ1-4; d_call: NA; cdr3_nt: TGTGCCAGCAGTGACGGGGGGCGGGCGGGCGAAAAACTGTTTTTT; cdr3_aa: CASSDGGRAGEKLFF
v_call: TRBV11-2; clone_size: NA; cdr3_length: 15; j_call: TRBJ2-5; d_call: TRBD1; cdr3_nt: TGTGCCAGCAGCTCCCTTGGGGCAGGGGGAGAGACCCAGTACTTC; cdr3_aa: CASSSLGAGGETQYF
v_call: TRBV7-2; clone_size: NA; cdr3_length: 15; j_call: TRBJ2-5; d_call: NA; cdr3_nt: TGTGCCAGCAGCTCACGGACAGCTATTCGGGAGACCCAGTACTTC; cdr3_aa: CASSSRTAIRETQYF
v_call: TRBV19; clone_size: few; cdr3_length: 15; j_call: TRBJ1-6; d_call: NA; cdr3_nt: TGTGCCAGTAGCCCGATGGGAGGGGATAATTCACCCCTCCACTTT; cdr3_aa: CASSPMGGDNSPLHF
v_call: TRBV13; clone_size: medium-sized; cdr3_length: 16; j_call: TRBJ2-7; d_call: TRBD2; cdr3_nt: TGTGCCAGCAGACACACTTCCGGGACTAACTCCTACGAGCAGTACTTC; cdr3_aa: CASRHTSGTNSYEQYF
v_call: TRBV4-3; clone_size: few; cdr3_length: 15; j_call: TRBJ1-4; d_call: NA; cdr3_nt: TGCGCCAGCAGCCAGGAACAATCGACTGGGGAAAAACTGTTTTTT; cdr3_aa: CASSQEQSTGEKLFF
v_call: TRBV5-6; clone_size: once; cdr3_length: 14; j_call: TRBJ2-7; d_call: TRBD1; cdr3_nt: TGTGCCAGCAGCACCCGACAGGGGGTCGAAGAGCAGTACTTC; cdr3_aa: CASSTRQGVEEQYF
v_call: TRBV5-5; clone_size: NA; cdr3_length: 16; j_call: TRBJ2-7; d_call: NA; cdr3_nt: TGTGCCAGCACCCGATTGGGGGCACGGAGCTCCTACGAGCAGTACTTC; cdr3_aa: CASTRLGARSSYEQYF
v_call: TRBV5-4; clone_size: NA; cdr3_length: 17; j_call: TRBJ2-3; d_call: TRBD1; cdr3_nt: TGTGCCAGCAGCCCCCTCCCTTTGACAGGGGGCGCAGATACGCAGTATTTT; cdr3_aa: CASSPLPLTGGADTQYF
v_call: TRBV4-1; clone_size: NA; cdr3_length: 14; j_call: TRBJ2-7; d_call: TRBD1; cdr3_nt: TGCGCCAGCAGCCCCGGGGACAGGTCCTACGAGCAGTACTTC; cdr3_aa: CASSPGDRSYEQYF
v_call: TRBV7-3; clone_size: NA; cdr3_length: 12; j_call: TRBJ1-1; d_call: NA; cdr3_nt: TGTGCCAGCAGTACCGGGGGAACTGAAGCTTTCTTT; cdr3_aa: CASSTGGTEAFF
v_call: TRBV6-5; clone_size: NA; cdr3_length: 14; j_call: TRBJ2-1; d_call: NA; cdr3_nt: TGTGCCAGCAAAGTCCTGGGGGCGCTCAATGAGCAGTTCTTC; cdr3_aa: CASKVLGALNEQFF
v_call: TRBV18; clone_size: NA; cdr3_length: 13; j_call: TRBJ1-1; d_call: NA; cdr3_nt: TGTGCCAGCTCCCAGGGACAAAACACTGAAGCTTTCTTT; cdr3_aa: CASSQGQNTEAFF
v_call: TRBV7-9; clone_size: NA; cdr3_length: 13; j_call: TRBJ1-1; d_call: NA; cdr3_nt: TGTGCCAGCAGCCCAACAGTGAACACTGAAGCTTTCTTT; cdr3_aa: CASSPTVNTEAFF
v_call: TRBV27; clone_size: NA; cdr3_length: 18; j_call: TRBJ1-5; d_call: NA; cdr3_nt: TGTGCCAGCAGTTCACTACAAGGGGGGGGTTTGGGCAATCAGCCCCAGCATTTT; cdr3_aa: CASSSLQGGGLGNQPQHF
v_call: TRBV6-1; clone_size: NA; cdr3_length: 15; j_call: TRBJ1-1; d_call: NA; cdr3_nt: TGTGCCAGCAGTGAAATGACGGGTGCGGGGACTGAAGCTTTCTTT; cdr3_aa: CASSEMTGAGTEAFF
v_call: TRBV27; clone_size: once; cdr3_length: 14; j_call: TRBJ2-7; d_call: NA; cdr3_nt: TGTGCCAGCAGTTCGAACAGGGACTCCTACGAGCAGTACTTC; cdr3_aa: CASSSNRDSYEQYF
v_call: TRBV7-6; clone_size: NA; cdr3_length: 13; j_call: TRBJ1-2; d_call: NA; cdr3_nt: TGTGCCAGCAGCTTAGGAGTGAACTATGGCTACACCTTC; cdr3_aa: CASSLGVNYGYTF
v_call: TRBV18; clone_size: NA; cdr3_length: 15; j_call: TRBJ1-6; d_call: NA; cdr3_nt: TGTGCCAGCTCACCAAGCAGGGAAGAGAATTCACCCCTCCACTTT; cdr3_aa: CASSPSREENSPLHF
v_call: TRBV4-3; clone_size: NA; cdr3_length: 14; j_call: TRBJ1-2; d_call: NA; cdr3_nt: TGCGCCAGCAGCCAAGATTGGTACAGCTATGGCTACACCTTC; cdr3_aa: CASSQDWYSYGYTF
v_call: TRBV19; clone_size: NA; cdr3_length: 15; j_call: TRBJ2-3; d_call: NA; cdr3_nt: TGTGCCAGTAGTGACAGGCCGACTTCCACAGATACGCAGTATTTT; cdr3_aa: CASSDRPTSTDTQYF
v_call: TRBV28; clone_size: once; cdr3_length: 13; j_call: TRBJ2-3; d_call: TRBD1; cdr3_nt: TGTGCCATCGGACAGGGGAAGGCAGATACGCAGTATTTT; cdr3_aa: CAIGQGKADTQYF
v_call: TRBV7-2; clone_size: NA; cdr3_length: 15; j_call: TRBJ2-2; d_call: NA; cdr3_nt: TGTGCCAGCAGCTTAGCCTCGGGGTACACCGGGGAGCTGTTTTTT; cdr3_aa: CASSLASGYTGELFF
v_call: TRBV19; clone_size: NA; cdr3_length: 16; j_call: TRBJ2-5; d_call: TRBD1; cdr3_nt: TGTGCCAGTAGTAACGGACAGGGCTGGATCCAAGAGACCCAGTACTTC; cdr3_aa: CASSNGQGWIQETQYF
v_call: TRBV7-6; clone_size: NA; cdr3_length: 16; j_call: TRBJ2-2; d_call: TRBD2; cdr3_nt: TGTGCCAGCAGCCCCCCAGCGGGGGTCGATACCGGGGAGCTGTTTTTT; cdr3_aa: CASSPPAGVDTGELFF
v_call: TRBV4-3; clone_size: NA; cdr3_length: 15; j_call: TRBJ1-5; d_call: TRBD1; cdr3_nt: TGCGCCAGCAGCCAAGCCAGGGGGCGCAATCAGCCCCAGCATTTT; cdr3_aa: CASSQARGRNQPQHF
v_call: TRBV7-9; clone_size: NA; cdr3_length: 15; j_call: TRBJ2-7; d_call: TRBD2; cdr3_nt: TGTGCCAGCAGCTTAGTGGGGGGGTTCTCCTACGAGCAGTACTTC; cdr3_aa: CASSLVGGFSYEQYF
v_call: TRBV19; clone_size: NA; cdr3_length: 15; j_call: TRBJ2-6; d_call: NA; cdr3_nt: TGTGCCAGTAGTACAAACAGGGCCGGGGCCAACGTCCTGACTTTC; cdr3_aa: CASSTNRAGANVLTF
v_call: TRBV2; clone_size: once; cdr3_length: 13; j_call: TRBJ2-7; d_call: TRBD1; cdr3_nt: TGTGCCAGCAGTCAACAGGGGGCGCGGGAGCAGTACTTC; cdr3_aa: CASSQQGAREQYF
v_call: TRBV5-1; clone_size: NA; cdr3_length: 14; j_call: TRBJ2-1; d_call: NA; cdr3_nt: TGCGCCAGCAGCCTCGGCGGGGCCCCCAATGAGCAGTTCTTC; cdr3_aa: CASSLGGAPNEQFF
v_call: TRBV11-2; clone_size: NA; cdr3_length: 13; j_call: TRBJ1-6; d_call: NA; cdr3_nt: TGTGCCAGCAGCTCAGTGGGGGCGCGACCCCTCCACTTT; cdr3_aa: CASSSVGARPLHF
v_call: TRBV18; clone_size: NA; cdr3_length: 15; j_call: TRBJ2-1; d_call: NA; cdr3_nt: TGTGCCAGCTCACCATTGGCAGACTACAAACCGGAGCAGTTCTTC; cdr3_aa: CASSPLADYKPEQFF
v_call: TRBV29-1; clone_size: NA; cdr3_length: 14; j_call: TRBJ2-6; d_call: NA; cdr3_nt: TGCAGCGTGGCAGGGTCCTCTGGGGCCAACGTCCTGACTTTC; cdr3_aa: CSVAGSSGANVLTF
v_call: TRBV4-3; clone_size: NA; cdr3_length: 14; j_call: TRBJ2-7; d_call: TRBD2; cdr3_nt: TGCGCCAGCGGAGACGGGACTAGCGGTTACGAGCAGTACTTC; cdr3_aa: CASGDGTSGYEQYF
v_call: TRBV23-1; clone_size: NA; cdr3_length: 18; j_call: TRBJ2-5; d_call: TRBD2; cdr3_nt: TGCGCCAGCAGTCAATCGAAGGGGCTAGCGGCGTACCAAGAGACCCAGTACTTC; cdr3_aa: CASSQSKGLAAYQETQYF
v_call: TRBV13; clone_size: NA; cdr3_length: 14; j_call: TRBJ2-5; d_call: NA; cdr3_nt: TGTGCCAGCAGCTTAAGACAGTCCCGAGAGACCCAGTACTTC; cdr3_aa: CASSLRQSRETQYF
v_call: TRBV28; clone_size: NA; cdr3_length: 13; j_call: TRBJ1-2; d_call: NA; cdr3_nt: TGTGCCAGCAGTGGACAGACCGAGTATGGCTACACCTTC; cdr3_aa: CASSGQTEYGYTF